These 10 T cell receptor beta chains came from one sample sequenced in a study of cytotoxic CD8 clonotypes in ibrutinib-treated CLL. Produced via immunoSEQ multiplex PCR; TCRdb's table is partial and in-frame only. The sample has some 81,000 clones, about 85% seen once; the top ten hold around 4.8%. This specimen consisted of PBMCs, obtained after 12 months of ibrutinib treatment. The source of these receptors is a human donor with chronic lymphocytic leukemia.

This sequence joins TRBV27 and TRBJ2-7, with 8 bases matching TRBD1. The CDR3 covers 16 residues. V trimming: 3 bases; J trimming: 1 base; junction bases outside the gene matches: 8. CDR1 MNHEY and CDR2 SMNVEV come from the germline V gene (reference sequence). As DNA, the CDR3 is TGTGCCAGCAGTTTCTCCGCAGGGGGCAGATCCTACGAGCAGTACTTC. Translated, it gives CASSFSAGGRSYEQYF.

V is TRBV18 and J is TRBJ2-7, with 7 positions matching TRBD1. The CDR3 has 14 residues. Germline V CDR1 and CDR2: KGHSH, LQKENI. V lost 3 bases, J lost 3 bases, and 5 bases stayed unmatched. CDR3 amino acids: CASSPTGINYEQYF. DNA of the CDR3: TGTGCCAGCTCACCGACAGGGATCAACTACGAGCAGTACTTC.

In this sample, this clone turned up a few times. V is TRBV10-1 and J is TRBJ1-1; D gene unclear. V gave up 2 bases and J gave up 4 bases, with 17 bases separating them. The CDR3 length is 16 residues. Germline V gene data show CDR1 as WNHNN and CDR2 as SYGVQD (reference sequence). This CDR3 reads CASSEGSSGWSTEAFF. The CDR3 nucleotides are TGCGCCAGCAGTGAGGGTTCGAGCGGGTGGAGCACTGAAGCTTTCTTT.

The gene calls are TRBV4-2 and TRBJ2-3; TRBD2 might be the D (6 bases). CDR1 is LGHNA, CDR2 YNFKEQ, per germline. V lost 1 base and J 0 bases, leaving 11 bases between the germline ends. CDR3 length: 16 amino acids. Here the CDR3 DNA reads TGTGCCAGCAGCCAAGGGGCGGGGCCGAGCACAGATACGCAGTATTTT. The encoded protein is CASSQGAGPSTDTQYF.

Only one count was recorded for this clone. The chain joins TRBV13 to TRBJ2-7; D is unresolved. The CDR3 length is 14 residues. CDR1 and CDR2 (germline): PRHDT, FYEKMQ (reference sequence). V was trimmed by 2 bases and J by 4 bases, leaving 12 bases between them. The CDR3 DNA is TGTGCCAGCAGCTTACGGTTCAGTCTGTACGAGCAGTACTTC. Amino acid sequence: CASSLRFSLYEQYF.

This sequence joins TRBV28 and TRBJ1-2; TRBD1 matches at 12 bases. Germline CDR1 is MDHEN and CDR2 is SYDVKM. The length of the CDR3 is 15 residues. V lost 4 bases, J lost 8 bases, and 8 bases stayed unmatched. CDR3 nucleotide sequence: TGTGCCAGCAGTTCACCGGGACAGGGGGCTGGAGGCTACACCTTC. Protein product: CASSSPGQGAGGYTF.

The chain links TRBV7-2 to TRBJ1-2, with unresolved D. The CDR3 has 12 residues. Germline V gene data show CDR1 as SGHTA and CDR2 as FQGNSA. V was trimmed by 5 bases and J by 8 bases, leaving 12 bases between them. The CDR3 region is CASSRGLAGYTF. The CDR3 bases are TGTGCCAGCAGCCGCGGGCTGGCCGGCTACACCTTC. Full variable domain (remainder filled in from reference TRBV7-2 and TRBJ1-2): GAGVSQSPSNKVTEKGKDVELRCDPISGHTALYWYRQSLGQGLEFLIYFQGNSAPDKSGLPSDRFSAERTGGSVSTLTIQRTQQEDSAVYLCASSRGLAGYTFGSGTRLTVV.

V is TRBV29-1 and J is TRBJ2-7; 7 bases fit TRBD2. V gave up 4 bases and J gave up 3 bases; unmatched junction bases: 6. The CDR3 spans 13 residues. Germline V gene data show CDR1 as SQVTM and CDR2 as ANQGSEA. CDR3 coding DNA: TGCAGCGTTGTCCCGGCGGGGGTCTACGAGCAGTACTTC. It codes for CSVVPAGVYEQYF.

The chain has TRBV7-2 and TRBJ2-3; tentatively, D is TRBD2 (6 bases). Germline V gives CDR1 SGHTA, CDR2 FQGNSA. This CDR3 contains 18 residues. V dropped 0 bases and J dropped 0 bases, with 16 bases sitting between them. CDR3 DNA: TGTGCCAGCAGCTTAGCGCTTCGGGGCGGGACTAGCACAGATACGCAGTATTTT. Residues: CASSLALRGGTSTDTQYF.

The gene calls are TRBV30 and TRBJ2-3; D is perhaps TRBD1 (5 bases). The germline V and J ends were trimmed by 2 bases and 4 bases, with 13 bases remaining between them. CDR1 is GTSNPN, CDR2 SVGIG, per germline (reference sequence). CDR3 size: 14 residues. CDR3 DNA sequence: TGTGCCTGGAGTCGTCCCAGGGTCTCAGATACGCAGTATTTT. Amino acids: CAWSRPRVSDTQYF.